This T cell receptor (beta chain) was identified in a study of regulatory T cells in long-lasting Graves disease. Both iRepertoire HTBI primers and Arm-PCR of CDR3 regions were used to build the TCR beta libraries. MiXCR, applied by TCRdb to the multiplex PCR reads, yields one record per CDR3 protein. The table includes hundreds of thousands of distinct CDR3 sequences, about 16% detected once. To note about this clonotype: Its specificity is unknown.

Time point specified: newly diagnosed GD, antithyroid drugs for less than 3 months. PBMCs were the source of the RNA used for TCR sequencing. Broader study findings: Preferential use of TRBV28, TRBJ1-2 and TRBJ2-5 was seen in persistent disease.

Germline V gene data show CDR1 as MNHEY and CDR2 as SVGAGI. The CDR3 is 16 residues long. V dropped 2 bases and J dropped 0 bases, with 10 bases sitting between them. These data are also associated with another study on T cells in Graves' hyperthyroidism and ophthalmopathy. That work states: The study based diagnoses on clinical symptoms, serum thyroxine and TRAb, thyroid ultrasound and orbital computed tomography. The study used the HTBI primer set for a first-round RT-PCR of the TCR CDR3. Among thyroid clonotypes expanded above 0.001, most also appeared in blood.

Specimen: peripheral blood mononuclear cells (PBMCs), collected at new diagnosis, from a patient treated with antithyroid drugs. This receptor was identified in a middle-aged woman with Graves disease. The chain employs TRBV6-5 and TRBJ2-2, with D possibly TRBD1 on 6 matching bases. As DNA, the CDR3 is TGTGCCAGCAGTTACGATCAGGGGTCGAACACCGGGGAGCTGTTTTTT. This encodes CASSYDQGSNTGELFF.